The clone carrying this T cell receptor beta chain was counted only a few times. The antigen remains undetermined. The data derive from a study of regulatory T cells in long-lasting Graves disease. General study points: Persistent Graves' patients showed a TCR diversity that was lower than that of newly diagnosed ones. Favoring TRBV28, TRBJ1-2 and TRBJ2-5 was a feature seen in persistent disease.

Time point of the sample: newly diagnosed GD, antithyroid drugs for less than 3 months. The authors made the TCR library using RNA they extracted from PBMCs. From germline, CDR1 is SGHRS and CDR2 YFSETQ. CDR3 length: 15 amino acids. The V gene end was trimmed by 3 bases and the J gene end by 5 bases; junction bases not matched to a gene: 4. The TCR beta library used iRepertoire HTBI primers with Arm-PCR amplification of CDR3. One entry per CDR3 protein results from TCRdb running MiXCR on the multiplex PCR reads. The repertoire includes 510,000 or so distinct CDR3 sequences, around 12% of them detected once, and about 8.9% sits in the top ten. Separately, the same data were catalogued under a study of T cells in Graves' hyperthyroidism and ophthalmopathy. Per that paper: Using 13 V-J features, a model discriminated ophthalmopathy from stable hyperthyroidism.

Sample: peripheral blood mononuclear cells (PBMCs), taken at new diagnosis, from a patient treated with antithyroid drugs. V gene TRBV5-1 combines with J gene TRBJ2-3; 12 bases map to TRBD2. This clonotype was obtained from a woman aged 25 to 45 with Graves disease. The CDR3 is CASSSLAGGVDTQYF. In nucleotides, the CDR3 is TGCGCCAGCAGCTCACTAGCGGGAGGAGTAGATACGCAGTATTTT.